This TCR beta chain came from a study of cytomegalovirus exposure and HLA in healthy donors. Points on this clone: Germline and junction disagree at one end, which may indicate a read error.

With 60 Vbeta and 13 Jbeta primers, the PCR was carried out. The assay was immunoSEQ multiplex PCR, and TCRdb's table has in-frame clones only and misses some. Its clone listing holds some 60,000 clones. There are 16 residues in the CDR3. Germline lookup yields CDR1 SGHNT and CDR2 YENEEA. The TCR was taken from a young man in good health and CMV-seropositive. Sequenced sample: PBMCs. This chain links TRBV11-3 with TRBJ2-1; 8 nucleotides match TRBD2. CDR3 DNA: TGTGCCAGCAGCACTCGTAGCGGGAACTCCGACAATGAGCAGTTCTTC. It codes for CASSTRSGNSDNEQFF.